Below, 9 T cell receptor beta chains from the same sample are listed, as sequenced in a study of blood T cell repertoires in COVID-19. Sequenced by immunoSEQ multiplex PCR; TCRdb stores in-frame clones only, minus some. Of about 170,000 clones listed, 60% to 80% are singletons. Input material: peripheral blood. Source of these receptors: a man aged 70 or older with acute or convalescent COVID-19.

The rearrangement joins TRBV2 to TRBJ1-1; 7 nucleotides align to TRBD1. V gave up 1 base and J gave up 4 bases; unmatched junction bases: 6. Germline V CDR1 and CDR2: SNHLY, FYNNEI. The CDR3 contains 15 residues. The CDR3 protein is CASSEGTGLGTEAFF. CDR3 DNA: TGTGCCAGCAGTGAAGGGACAGGTCTAGGCACTGAAGCTTTCTTT.

The chain combines TRBV6-6 with TRBJ1-4, with D perhaps TRBD1 (5 bases). The ends were cut back, 6 bases at V and 5 bases at J, with 13 bases in the middle. The CDR3 covers 14 residues. Germline CDR1 MNHNY, CDR2 SVGAGI (reference sequence). CDR3 in DNA: TGTGCCAGCAGATTGGAGGGGAGGAATGAAAAACTGTTTTTT. Its protein product is CASRLEGRNEKLFF.

V usage is TRBV5-1 and J usage is TRBJ2-7; 7 nucleotides line up with TRBD1. J was trimmed by 3 bases and V by 4 bases; bases with no gene match: 10. CDR1 and CDR2 (germline): SGHRS, YFSETQ. The length of the CDR3 is 15 residues. The CDR3 coding sequence is TGCGCCAGCAGCCCAGGACAGGAGCCCTACTACGAGCAGTACTTC. Translated: CASSPGQEPYYEQYF. Drawing the rest from reference TRBV5-1 and TRBJ2-7, the complete variable domain is KAGVTQTPRYLIKTRGQQVTLSCSPISGHRSVSWYQQTPGQGLQFLFEYFSETQRNKGNFPGRFSGRQFSNSRSEMNVSTLELGDSALYLCASSPGQEPYYEQYFGPGTRLTVT.

The sample holds one count of this clone. The chain combines TRBV19 with TRBJ1-1; D is unresolved. Between the trimmed V and J ends, which lost 1 base and 11 bases, there was a span of 8 bases. The V gene's germline CDR1 is LNHDA and CDR2 SQIVND (reference sequence). CDR3 size: 11 residues. The CDR3 coding sequence is TGTGCCAGTAGTATAGGGAGGGCGGCTTTCTTT. It specifies CASSIGRAAFF.

The V gene is TRBV5-1, the J gene TRBJ2-5, with D perhaps TRBD1 (6 bases). This CDR3 is built from 19 residues. Germline CDR1 SGHRS, CDR2 YFSETQ. The V end was cut by 0 bases, the J end by 5 bases, with 26 bases between. The CDR3 bases are TGCGCCAGCAGCTTGGCCCTGGGTTCCAGGGGCCAGGGTGAGGAGACCCAGTACTTC. Its translation: CASSLALGSRGQGEETQYF.

This clone was found once. The chain uses TRBV18 and TRBJ1-5; 12 bases agree with TRBD1. The J segment lost 4 bases and the V segment lost 6 bases, leaving 7 bases of the junction unmatched. The CDR3 length is 16 residues. Per germline, CDR1 KGHSH and CDR2 LQKENI. The CDR3 DNA reads TGTGCCAGCTCGCAGGGGGGACAGGGGGCGAATCAGCCCCAGCATTTT. Encoded protein: CASSQGGQGANQPQHF.

The chain couples TRBV9 to TRBJ2-5, with TRBD2 matching 12 bases. The CDR3 is 18 residues long. Germline V CDR1 and CDR2: SGDLS, YYNGEE. V lost 0 bases, J lost 4 bases, and 10 bases stayed unmatched. The CDR3 loop reads CASSVVPSGGAVAETQYF. The CDR3 bases are TGTGCCAGCAGCGTAGTTCCTAGCGGGGGGGCCGTGGCAGAGACCCAGTACTTC.

This clone appeared a few times. The V gene is TRBV7-8, the J gene TRBJ2-1, with D uncertain. CDR3 size: 13 residues. Germline CDR1 and CDR2: SGHVS and FQNEAQ. V lost 6 bases to trimming and J lost 0 bases, with 6 bases between them. CDR3 protein: CASRESSYNEQFF. The CDR3 bases are TGTGCCAGCAGGGAGAGCTCCTACAATGAGCAGTTCTTC.

The genes are TRBV19 and TRBJ2-3; D is perhaps TRBD2 (6 bases). Looked up from germline, CDR1 is LNHDA and CDR2 is SQIVND (reference sequence). Trimming removed 5 bases at V and 4 bases at J, with 10 bases between. CDR3 length: 13 amino acids. The CDR3 here is CASSYASADTQYF. The CDR3 coding sequence is TGTGCCAGTAGTTATGCTAGCGCAGATACGCAGTATTTT.